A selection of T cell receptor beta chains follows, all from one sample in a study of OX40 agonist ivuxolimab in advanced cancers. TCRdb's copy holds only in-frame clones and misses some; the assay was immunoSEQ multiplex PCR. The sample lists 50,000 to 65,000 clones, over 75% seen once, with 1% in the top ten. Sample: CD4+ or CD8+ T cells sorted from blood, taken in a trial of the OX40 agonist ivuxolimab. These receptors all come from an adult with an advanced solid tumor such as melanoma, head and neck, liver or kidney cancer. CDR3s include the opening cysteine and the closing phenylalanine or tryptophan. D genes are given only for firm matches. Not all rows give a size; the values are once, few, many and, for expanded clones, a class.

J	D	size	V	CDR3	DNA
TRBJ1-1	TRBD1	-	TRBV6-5	CASRSLDRVGTEAFF	TGTGCCAGCAGATCCCTCGACAGGGTGGGGACTGAAGCTTTCTTT
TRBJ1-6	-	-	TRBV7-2	CASSLGWGSPLHF	TGTGCCAGCAGCTTAGGATGGGGTTCACCCCTCCACTTT
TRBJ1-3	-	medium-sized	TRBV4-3	CASSREAAMQGRDTIYF	TGCGCCAGCAGCCGCGAAGCCGCCATGCAGGGTCGCGACACCATATATTTT
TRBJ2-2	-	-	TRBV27	CASGLAGATGELFF	TGTGCCAGCGGGTTGGCAGGGGCCACCGGGGAGCTGTTTTTT
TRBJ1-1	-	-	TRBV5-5	CASSLGLVNTEAFF	TGTGCCAGCAGCTTGGGGCTTGTGAACACTGAAGCTTTCTTT
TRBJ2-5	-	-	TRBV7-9	CASSLVWETQYF	TGTGCCAGCAGCTTAGTTTGGGAGACCCAGTACTTC
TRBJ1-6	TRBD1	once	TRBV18	CASSARDSSYNSPLHF	TGTGCCAGCTCAGCCCGGGACAGCTCCTATAATTCACCCCTCCACTTT
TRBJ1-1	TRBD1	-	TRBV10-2	CASSERDRVAEAFF	TGCGCCAGCAGTGAGCGGGACAGGGTCGCTGAAGCTTTCTTT
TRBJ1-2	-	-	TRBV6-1	CASSELGGNYGYTF	TGTGCCAGCAGTGAACTGGGCGGGAACTATGGCTACACCTTC
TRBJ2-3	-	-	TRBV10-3	CAIRLDGGPSTSTDTQYF	TGTGCCATCAGACTGGACGGAGGGCCTTCTACTAGCACAGATACGCAGTATTTT